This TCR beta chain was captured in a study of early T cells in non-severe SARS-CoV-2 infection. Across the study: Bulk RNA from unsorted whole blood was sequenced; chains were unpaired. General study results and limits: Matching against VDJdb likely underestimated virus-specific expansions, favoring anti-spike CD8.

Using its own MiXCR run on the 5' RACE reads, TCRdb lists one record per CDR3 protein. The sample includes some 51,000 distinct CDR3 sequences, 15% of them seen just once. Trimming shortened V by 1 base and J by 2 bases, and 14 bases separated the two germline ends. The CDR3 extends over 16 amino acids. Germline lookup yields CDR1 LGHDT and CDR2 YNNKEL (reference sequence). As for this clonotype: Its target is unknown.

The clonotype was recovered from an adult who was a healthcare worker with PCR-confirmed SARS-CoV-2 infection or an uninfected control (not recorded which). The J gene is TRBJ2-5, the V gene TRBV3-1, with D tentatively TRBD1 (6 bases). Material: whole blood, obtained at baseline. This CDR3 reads CASSQGGIGGQETQYF. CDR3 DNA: TGTGCCAGCAGCCAAGGAGGGATAGGGGGACAAGAGACCCAGTACTTC.